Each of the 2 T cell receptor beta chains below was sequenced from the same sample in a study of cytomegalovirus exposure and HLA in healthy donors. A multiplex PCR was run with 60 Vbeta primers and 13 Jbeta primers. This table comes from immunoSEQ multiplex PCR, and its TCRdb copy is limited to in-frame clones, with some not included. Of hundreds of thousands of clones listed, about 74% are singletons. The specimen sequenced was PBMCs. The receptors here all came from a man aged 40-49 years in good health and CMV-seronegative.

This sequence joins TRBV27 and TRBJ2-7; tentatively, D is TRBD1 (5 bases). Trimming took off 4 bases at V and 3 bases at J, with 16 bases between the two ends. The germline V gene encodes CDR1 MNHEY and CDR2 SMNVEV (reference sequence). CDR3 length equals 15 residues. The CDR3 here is CASSSDNRFYYEQYF. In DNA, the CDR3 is TGTGCCAGCAGTTCCGATAACAGGTTTTACTACGAGCAGTACTTC.

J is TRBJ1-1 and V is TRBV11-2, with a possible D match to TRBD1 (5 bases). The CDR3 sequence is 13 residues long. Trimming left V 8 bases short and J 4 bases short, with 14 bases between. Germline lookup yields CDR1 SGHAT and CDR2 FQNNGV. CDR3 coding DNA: TGTGCCAGCTCCGGGGGAGGCCTCACTGAAGCTTTCTTT. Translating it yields CASSGGGLTEAFF. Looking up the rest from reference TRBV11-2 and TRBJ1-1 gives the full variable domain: EAGVAQSPRYKIIEKRQSVAFWCNPISGHATLYWYQQILGQGPKLLIQFQNNGVVDDSQLPKDRFSAERLKGVDSTLKIQPAKLEDSAVYLCASSGGGLTEAFFGQGTRLTVV.